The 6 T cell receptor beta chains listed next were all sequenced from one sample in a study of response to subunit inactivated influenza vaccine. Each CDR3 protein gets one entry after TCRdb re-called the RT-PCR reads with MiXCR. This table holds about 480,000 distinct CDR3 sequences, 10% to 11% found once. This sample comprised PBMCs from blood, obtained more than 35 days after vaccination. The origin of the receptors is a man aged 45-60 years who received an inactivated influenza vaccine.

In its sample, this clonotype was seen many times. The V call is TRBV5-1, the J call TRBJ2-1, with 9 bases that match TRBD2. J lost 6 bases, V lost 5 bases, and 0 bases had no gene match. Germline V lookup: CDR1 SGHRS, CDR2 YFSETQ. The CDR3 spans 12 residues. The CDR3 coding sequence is TGCGCCAGCAGGCGGGAGGGCAATGAGCAGTTCTTC. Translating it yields CASRREGNEQFF.

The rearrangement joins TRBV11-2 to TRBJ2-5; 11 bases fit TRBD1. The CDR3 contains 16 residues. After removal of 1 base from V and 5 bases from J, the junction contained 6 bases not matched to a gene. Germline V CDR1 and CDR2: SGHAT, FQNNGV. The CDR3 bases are TGTGCCAGCAGCTTAGGTGGACAGGGGGCGGGGGAGACCCAGTACTTC. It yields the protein CASSLGGQGAGETQYF.

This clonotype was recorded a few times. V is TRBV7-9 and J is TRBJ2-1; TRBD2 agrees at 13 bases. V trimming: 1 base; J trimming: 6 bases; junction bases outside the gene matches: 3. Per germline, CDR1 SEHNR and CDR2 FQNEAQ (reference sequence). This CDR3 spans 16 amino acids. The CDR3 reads CASSLGGTSGINEQFF. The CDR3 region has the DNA TGTGCCAGCAGCTTAGGAGGGACTAGCGGGATCAATGAGCAGTTCTTC. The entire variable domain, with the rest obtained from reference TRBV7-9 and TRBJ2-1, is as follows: DTGVSQNPRHKITKRGQNVTFRCDPISEHNRLYWYRQTLGQGPEFLTYFQNEAQLEKSRLLSDRFSAERPKGSFSTLEIQRTEQGDSAMYLCASSLGGTSGINEQFFGPGTRLTVL.

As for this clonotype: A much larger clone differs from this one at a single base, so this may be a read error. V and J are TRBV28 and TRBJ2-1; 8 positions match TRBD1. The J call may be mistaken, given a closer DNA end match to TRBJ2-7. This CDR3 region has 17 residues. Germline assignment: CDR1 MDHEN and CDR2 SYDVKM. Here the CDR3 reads CAIRRSKQAGGYNEQYF. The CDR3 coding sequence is TGTGCCATCAGGAGGTCAAAGCAGGCAGGGGGCTACAATGAGCAGTACTTC.

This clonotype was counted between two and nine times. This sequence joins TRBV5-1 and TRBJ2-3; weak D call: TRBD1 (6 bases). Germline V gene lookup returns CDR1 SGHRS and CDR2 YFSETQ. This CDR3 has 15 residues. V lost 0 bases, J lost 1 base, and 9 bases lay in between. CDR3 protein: CASSLAEGGTDTQYF. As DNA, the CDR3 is TGCGCCAGCAGCTTGGCCGAGGGGGGCACAGATACGCAGTATTTT.

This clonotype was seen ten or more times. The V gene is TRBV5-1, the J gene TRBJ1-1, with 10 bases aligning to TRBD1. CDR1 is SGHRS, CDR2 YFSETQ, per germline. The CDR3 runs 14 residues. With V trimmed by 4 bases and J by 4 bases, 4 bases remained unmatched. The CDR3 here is CASSPDRGFTEAFF. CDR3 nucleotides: TGCGCCAGCAGCCCGGACAGGGGGTTCACTGAAGCTTTCTTT. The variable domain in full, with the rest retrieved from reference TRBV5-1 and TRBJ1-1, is KAGVTQTPRYLIKTRGQQVTLSCSPISGHRSVSWYQQTPGQGLQFLFEYFSETQRNKGNFPGRFSGRQFSNSRSEMNVSTLELGDSALYLCASSPDRGFTEAFFGQGTRLTVV.